The source of this TCR beta chain is a study of regulatory T cells in long-lasting Graves disease. Time point noted: newly diagnosed GD, antithyroid drugs for less than 3 months. PBMC RNA was the source of the TCR library. In this sample, this clonotype turned up many times. Its target is not known. Per the germline V gene, CDR1 is LNHDA and CDR2 is SQIVND (reference sequence). After removal of 6 bases from V and 8 bases from J, the junction contained 6 bases not matched to a gene. The CDR3 consists of 13 residues. CDR3 regions were amplified by Arm-PCR using iRepertoire HTBI primers to build TCR beta libraries. MiXCR, run by TCRdb on the multiplex PCR reads, gives a single entry per CDR3 protein. The sample has approximately 540,000 distinct CDR3 sequences; 12% are singletons. Overall study results and limits: Less diverse TCR repertoires were seen in persistent Graves' patients than in newly diagnosed ones.

This sample also belongs to another study, concerning T cells in Graves' hyperthyroidism and ophthalmopathy.

The genes are TRBV19 and TRBJ2-1; 8 positions agree with TRBD1. The origin of this receptor is a young woman with Graves disease. Sequencing was performed on peripheral blood mononuclear cells (PBMCs), taken at new diagnosis, from a patient treated with antithyroid drugs. The CDR3 sequence is CASRWTGRDEQFF. CDR3 bases: TGTGCCAGTAGGTGGACAGGGCGAGATGAGCAGTTCTTC. The full variable domain, with the rest looked up from reference TRBV19 and TRBJ2-1, is DGGITQSPKYLFRKEGQNVTLSCEQNLNHDAMYWYRQDPGQGLRLIYYSQIVNDFQKGDIAEGYSVSREKKESFPLTVTSAQKNPTAFYLCASRWTGRDEQFFGPGTRLTVL.